These T cell receptor beta chains were read from a single sample in a study of shared clonotypes between healthy human individuals. Using immunoSEQ multiplex PCR, the repertoire was profiled, and TCRdb retains in-frame clones only, with some absent. The sample yields some 500,000 clones, 90% to 97% seen once. Input material: naive CD4+ T cells sorted from blood. The receptors were sampled from a young woman in good health. Both conserved end residues are part of each CDR3. A D gene is named only where the DNA matches it firmly. Clone size is stated in some rows and not others, as once, few, many or a class when expanded.

>NA|NA|TRBJ2-1|TRBV19
TGTGCCAGTAGTTTCCGGACTACGACGAGCTCCTACAATGAGCAGTTCTTC
CASSFRTTTSSYNEQFF
>NA|NA|TRBJ1-3|TRBV30
TGTGCCTGGAGCCCTTCGGGGCGGCCTGGAAACACCATATATTTT
CAWSPSGRPGNTIYF
>NA|TRBD1|TRBJ1-2|TRBV5-5
TGTGCCAGCAGCAACCGGACAGGGCCTAGTAACTATGGCTACACCTTC
CASSNRTGPSNYGYTF
>NA|NA|TRBJ1-5|TRBV4-2
TGTGCCAGCAGCGTTGACGTTAGCAATCAGCCCCAGCATTTT
CASSVDVSNQPQHF
>NA|NA|TRBJ1-1|TRBV11-2
TGTGCCAGCAGCTTAAGGTTTCGGACAGAAGCTTTCTTT
CASSLRFRTEAFF
>NA|TRBD1|TRBJ2-7|TRBV7-9
TGTGCCAGCAGCCTCAGGACAGGGTTGAACGAGCAGTACTTC
CASSLRTGLNEQYF
>NA|TRBD2|TRBJ2-3|TRBV4-2
TGTGCCAGCAGCCAAGTGTGGACTAGCGGGAGAAAAGGAGCAGATACGCAGTATTTT
CASSQVWTSGRKGADTQYF
>NA|NA|TRBJ1-5|TRBV28
TGTGCCAGTAACAGCGACTATCAGCCCCAGCATTTT
CASNSDYQPQHF
>NA|NA|TRBJ1-2|TRBV28
TGTGCCAGCAGTTATGGGGGGTCCAACTATGGCTACACCTTC
CASSYGGSNYGYTF
>NA|TRBD1|TRBJ2-7|TRBV11-2
TGTGCCAGCAGCGTAACGTCTGGGACAGGGGGCGAGCAGTACTTC
CASSVTSGTGGEQYF
>NA|NA|TRBJ1-1|TRBV7-2
TGTGCCAGCAGCCCCGGCAGGAACACTGAAGCTTTCTTT
CASSPGRNTEAFF
>once|TRBD2|TRBJ2-5|TRBV5-4
TGTGCCAGCAGCTTCGGACTAGCATCGACCCAGTACTTC
CASSFGLASTQYF
>NA|TRBD1|TRBJ2-7|TRBV7-2
TGTGCCAGCAGCATCACGGGACAGGCTACCTACGAGCAGTACTTC
CASSITGQATYEQYF
>NA|TRBD2|TRBJ2-1|TRBV19
TGTGCCAGTATGTCGGGGGGCAATGAGCAGTTCTTC
CASMSGGNEQFF
>NA|NA|TRBJ1-3|TRBV7-2
TGTGCCAGCAGCTTAGGGTTAGATGGAAACACCATATATTTT
CASSLGLDGNTIYF
>NA|NA|TRBJ2-7|TRBV7-9
TGTGCCAGCAGGTCAACAGGTTCCTCCTACGAGCAGTACTTC
CASRSTGSSYEQYF
>NA|NA|TRBJ1-6|TRBV7-8
TGTGCCAGCAGCCAAATAACGGGACGCCAAAATTCACCCCTCCACTTT
CASSQITGRQNSPLHF
>NA|NA|TRBJ2-7|TRBV7-2
TGTGCCAGCAGCCGATGGTTGGGCTACGAGCAGTACTTC
CASSRWLGYEQYF
>NA|TRBD1|TRBJ1-1|TRBV25-1
TGTGCCAGCAGGGACACCGGGACAGGTAACACTGAAGCTTTCTTT
CASRDTGTGNTEAFF
>NA|TRBD1|TRBJ2-5|TRBV11-2
TGTGCCAGCAGCTTTGCCGGGACAGAAGAGACCCAGTACTTC
CASSFAGTEETQYF
>NA|NA|TRBJ2-1|TRBV18
TGTGCCAGCTCACCACGGCTCGGGGTCGGCGGTAGCGCGAACAATGAGCAGTTCTTC
CASSPRLGVGGSANNEQFF
>NA|TRBD1|TRBJ1-5|TRBV7-8
TGTGCCAGCAGCTCCCGGGACAGGGGGCGAGTCCAGCCCCAGCATTTT
CASSSRDRGRVQPQHF
>once|TRBD2|TRBJ2-1|TRBV10-3
TGTGCCACCTTGACCCAAGCGGGAGTGGGGAATGAGCAGTTCTTC
CATLTQAGVGNEQFF
>NA|NA|TRBJ1-1|TRBV5-1
TGCGCCAGCAGCTTGGCAGAGCTGAACACTGAAGCTTTCTTT
CASSLAELNTEAFF
>NA|NA|TRBJ2-2|TRBV12-5
TGTGCTAGTGGTTTGGGGCAGGGAGCCACCGGGGAGCTGTTTTTT
CASGLGQGATGELFF
>NA|NA|TRBJ2-7|TRBV19
TGTGCCAGTAGTATTTACGGACGGACGACATCCTACGAGCAGTACTTC
CASSIYGRTTSYEQYF
>NA|TRBD2|TRBJ2-3|TRBV4-2
TGTGCCAGCAGCCAAGGCCTAGCGGGAGGATTGAGTACGCAGTATTTT
CASSQGLAGGLSTQYF
>NA|TRBD2|TRBJ2-3|TRBV18
TGTGCCAGCTCGAGACTAGCGGGAGGACGCACAGATACGCAGTATTTT
CASSRLAGGRTDTQYF
>NA|NA|TRBJ2-3|TRBV5-6
TGTGCCAGCAGCTTCTTAACAGGTCCTGGGGCAGATACGCAGTATTTT
CASSFLTGPGADTQYF
>NA|TRBD2|TRBJ2-7|TRBV7-2
TGTGCCAGCAGCTTAAACCCAGCGGGAGTGTACGAGCAGTACTTC
CASSLNPAGVYEQYF
>NA|NA|TRBJ1-2|TRBV9
TGTGCCAGCAGCGTAGTGTTTCTGGGTGGCTACACCTTC
CASSVVFLGGYTF
>NA|TRBD1|TRBJ1-5|TRBV19
TGTGCCAGTATATACAGGGGGGCTAGCAATCAGCCCCAGCATTTT
CASIYRGASNQPQHF
>NA|NA|TRBJ1-2|TRBV6-5
TGTGCCAGCAGCGGGGATAACAGGGAGATGAATGGCTACACCTTC
CASSGDNREMNGYTF
>NA|NA|TRBJ1-3|TRBV7-6
TGTGCCAGCAGCTTTGCGAGCTCTGGAAACACCATATATTTT
CASSFASSGNTIYF
>NA|TRBD1|TRBJ1-5|TRBV6-5
TGTGCCAGCAGTTACGACAGGGGGGGTCAGCCCCAGCATTTT
CASSYDRGGQPQHF
>NA|NA|TRBJ2-1|TRBV18
TGTGCCAGCTCACCAGTTATCTACAATGAGCAGTTCTTC
CASSPVIYNEQFF
>NA|NA|TRBJ2-3|TRBV5-1
TGCGCCAGCAGCTGGCTTGGAGCGAGCGGGACAGACTTTACAGATACGCAGTATTTT
CASSWLGASGTDFTDTQYF
>NA|NA|TRBJ2-7|TRBV5-1
TGCGCCAGCAGCTTGATGGCTTCCAGCTCCTACGAGCAGTACTTC
CASSLMASSSYEQYF
>NA|NA|TRBJ2-4|TRBV2
TGTGCCAGCCGCCCAGCAGGGGGGTCTAATTTCGCCAAAAACATTCAGTACTTC
CASRPAGGSNFAKNIQYF
>few|NA|TRBJ1-1|TRBV29-1
TGCAGCGTTGGTCACACTGAAGCTTTCTTT
CSVGHTEAFF
>NA|NA|TRBJ2-1|TRBV5-1
TGCGCCAGTAAATCAGGGACTCTCTCCTACAATGAGCAGTTCTTC
CASKSGTLSYNEQFF
>NA|TRBD1|TRBJ1-5|TRBV28
TGTGCCAGCAGTTTTCAGAGGGGGCTTCAGCCCCAGCATTTT
CASSFQRGLQPQHF
>NA|NA|TRBJ2-7|TRBV18
TGTGCCAGCTCACCACCTCAGGGGCTGGTGTACGAGCAGTACTTC
CASSPPQGLVYEQYF
>NA|TRBD1|TRBJ1-1|TRBV9
TGTGCCAGCAGCGTAGGTCCAGGGGGGGATGCTTTCTTT
CASSVGPGGDAFF
>once|NA|TRBJ2-3|TRBV7-2
TGTGCCAGCAGCCAATTGGCTTTCGCAGATACGCAGTATTTT
CASSQLAFADTQYF
>NA|NA|TRBJ1-4|TRBV19
TGTGCCAGTAGTAAGAGAGGACAAGTTAATGAAAAACTGTTTTTT
CASSKRGQVNEKLFF